Listed below are T cell receptor beta chains from one sample, sequenced in a study of metastatic and nonmetastatic thyroid tumors. TCRdb re-processed the PCR reads through MiXCR. The sample shows roughly 81,000 clones, around 9.2% of them seen only once. Input material: blood. The source is a female donor with papillary thyroid cancer or a benign thyroid nodule (not recorded which). Some clones in this sample may be carry-over from other donors' samples. CDR3s include the opening cysteine and the closing phenylalanine or tryptophan.

j_call	v_call	cdr3_length	cdr3_aa
TRBJ1-4	TRBV7-9	14	CASSPRDKIEKLFF
TRBJ2-3	TRBV20-1	13	CSASTSGVDTQYF
TRBJ2-2	TRBV7-3	13	CASSLSPTGELFF
TRBJ1-5	TRBV28	14	CASSLAGAGQPQHF
TRBJ2-1	TRBV3-1	14	CASSQRGGAEPQFF
TRBJ1-5	TRBV6-5	14	CASSYGRGNQPQHF
TRBJ2-7	TRBV20-1	14	CSAGGGTQSREQYF
TRBJ1-6	TRBV7-6	16	CTSSNFIGGRNSPLHF
TRBJ2-3	TRBV7-6	16	CASSIAGEVNTDTQYF
TRBJ2-3	TRBV9	13	CASSVARTDTQYF
TRBJ1-4	TRBV28	14	CASRGTGLNEKLFF
TRBJ2-3	TRBV6-2/TRBV6-3	18	CASSYTPGTGRSTDTQYF
TRBJ2-1	TRBV11-2	17	CASSLVPPSGVLYEQFF
TRBJ2-7	TRBV5-1	15	CASSLRGQGSYEQYF
TRBJ1-6	TRBV5-6	14	CASNQDRGYSPLHF
TRBJ1-1	TRBV7-9	13	CASSPGGNTEAFF
TRBJ2-1	TRBV9	14	CASSPPGLAVEQFF
TRBJ2-7	TRBV5-8	15	CASSNGQVLSYEQYF
TRBJ2-7	TRBV6-2/TRBV6-3	13	CASSYDDKYEQYF
TRBJ1-3	TRBV5-4	15	CASSLDLTSGNTIYF
TRBJ1-2	TRBV12-3/TRBV12-4	13	CASTAGGSNGYTF
TRBJ2-5	TRBV27	15	CASSPGILVEETQYF
TRBJ1-6	TRBV7-8	17	CASSLRGAVGGNSPLHF
TRBJ1-2	TRBV6-1	13	CASSEDRDHGYTF
TRBJ2-3	TRBV7-9	13	CASRLPGPDTQYF
TRBJ2-3	TRBV3-1	16	CASSQDGKAGGNTQYF
TRBJ1-5	TRBV11-2	17	CASSPALTGPENQPQHF
TRBJ2-1	TRBV12-5	11	CATLGFNEQFF
TRBJ2-5	TRBV12-5	16	CASGLVGGLGGETQYF
TRBJ2-3	TRBV24-1	16	CATSEAGGPSTDTQYF
TRBJ2-1	TRBV11-1	15	CASSISGGRYNEQFF
TRBJ1-1	TRBV11-2	14	CASSAYRGEAEAFF
TRBJ1-3	TRBV5-1	15	CASSLGGVPGNTIYF
TRBJ2-3	TRBV4-2	18	CASSPGLAGGQRVDTQYF
TRBJ1-3	TRBV7-3	16	CASSPSSTGTGNTIYF
TRBJ2-1	TRBV6-6	12	CASSYSDNEQFF
TRBJ1-1	TRBV5-5	14	CASRDRIMNTEAFF